A selection of T cell receptor beta chains follows, all from one sample in a study of sequential checkpoint blockade in melanoma. Profiled with immunoSEQ multiplex PCR; TCRdb holds only in-frame clones, not every one. The sample lists fewer than 550 clones; roughly a fifth were seen once. The source material was tumor tissue (inferred from file names), sampled from a patient given nivolumab and ipilimumab in sequence. These receptors were obtained from a human donor with melanoma. The CDR3 runs from the conserved cysteine through the conserved F or W. A D gene is named only where the DNA matches it firmly. Rows give clone size only sometimes, using once, few, many, or a class for an expanded clone.

TRBV29-1	-	14	TRBD1	TRBJ2-7	CSARTGTEFYEQYF	TGCAGCGCCCGAACGGGGACAGAGTTCTACGAGCAGTACTTC
TRBV19	-	14	-	TRBJ1-3	CASSTGDSGNTIYF	TGTGCCAGTAGTACAGGGGACTCTGGAAACACCATATATTTT
TRBV12-5	few	12	-	TRBJ2-5	CASSGGRPTQYF	TGTGCCAGCTCCGGGGGGCGGCCGACCCAGTACTTC
TRBV15	once	16	-	TRBJ2-6	CATSRDSGSGANVLTF	TGTGCCACCAGCAGAGATTCGGGCTCTGGGGCCAACGTCCTGACTTTC
TRBV5-1	-	14	-	TRBJ2-7	CASSLAGATYEQYF	TGCGCCAGCAGCTTGGCCGGAGCCACCTACGAGCAGTACTTC
TRBV4-1	few	16	-	TRBJ2-3	CASSQEVRFPTDTQYF	TGCGCCAGCAGCCAAGAAGTTCGTTTTCCCACAGATACGCAGTATTTT
TRBV4-1	few	15	TRBD1	TRBJ2-1	CASSQTRQGAYEQFF	TGCGCCAGCAGCCAAACAAGGCAGGGGGCGTATGAGCAGTTCTTC
TRBV11-3	large	14	-	TRBJ1-1	CASSFYRRGTEAFF	TGTGCCAGCAGCTTTTACAGGAGAGGCACTGAAGCTTTCTTT
TRBV29-1	-	13	-	TRBJ2-1	CSVGDGSRHRQFF	TGCAGCGTTGGGGACGGATCTCGACACAGGCAGTTCTTC
TRBV11-3	medium-sized	14	-	TRBJ2-3	CASSLREWTDTQYF	TGTGCCAGCAGCCTCCGAGAGTGGACAGATACGCAGTATTTT
TRBV6-8	-	20	TRBD2	TRBJ2-3	CASSLKRGGPRTPSTDTQYF	TGTGCCAGCAGTTTAAAGCGGGGGGGGCCCCGGACCCCTAGCACAGATACGCAGTATTTT
TRBV6-8	few	14	-	TRBJ1-5	CASSGTASNQPQHF	TGTGCCAGCAGTGGAACAGCTAGCAATCAGCCCCAGCATTTT
TRBV29-1	few	15	-	TRBJ2-3	CSVPPWGGQADTQYF	TGCAGCGTTCCCCCCTGGGGGGGGCAGGCAGATACGCAGTATTTT
TRBV28	few	15	TRBD1	TRBJ1-1	CASRFRGPMNTEAFF	TGTGCCAGCAGGTTCAGGGGGCCGATGAACACTGAAGCTTTCTTT
TRBV30	few	18	TRBD2	TRBJ2-2	CAWSEGLAGSTGRGELFF	TGTGCCTGGAGTGAGGGTCTAGCGGGGAGCACCGGCCGGGGGGAGCTGTTTTTT
TRBV11-3	medium-sized	16	TRBD1	TRBJ1-2	CASSLGVRAGGYGYTF	TGTGCCAGCAGCTTGGGAGTTCGCGCAGGGGGCTATGGCTACACCTTC
TRBV30	-	14	-	TRBJ2-3	CAWKSWGGRDTQYF	TGTGCCTGGAAATCGTGGGGGGGCCGAGATACGCAGTATTTT
TRBV30	few	14	-	TRBJ1-3	CAWNNPGYGNTIYF	TGTGCCTGGAACAACCCAGGGTACGGAAACACCATATATTTT
TRBV19	-	14	-	TRBJ1-2	CASSGTWRFDGYTF	TGTGCCAGTAGTGGGACATGGAGGTTCGATGGCTACACCTTC
TRBV12-2	medium-sized	14	-	TRBJ2-1	CASSTSGGTTEQFF	TGTGCCAGTTCGACTAGCGGGGGAACTACTGAGCAGTTCTTC
TRBV11-3	medium-sized	15	TRBD2	TRBJ2-7	CASSSGLAGVVAVNF	TGTGCCAGCAGCTCGGGACTAGCGGGGGTCGTGGCGGTGAACTTC
TRBV18	-	15	-	TRBJ2-2	CASSPNKPDTGELFF	TGTGCCAGCTCCCCAAATAAACCGGACACCGGGGAGCTGTTTTTT
TRBV6-8	-	13	-	TRBJ2-7	CASMGYILNEQYF	TGTGCCAGCATGGGGTATATCCTGAACGAGCAGTACTTC
TRBV11-3	medium-sized	16	TRBD1	TRBJ2-3	CASSFPLTGDIDTQYF	TGTGCCAGCAGCTTTCCGTTGACAGGGGATATAGATACGCAGTATTTT
TRBV6-8	few	17	TRBD2	TRBJ2-1	CASPRASGRNSYNEQFF	TGTGCCAGCCCGCGTGCTAGCGGGAGAAACTCCTACAATGAGCAGTTCTTC
TRBV5-1	-	14	-	TRBJ1-4	CASSLARANEKLFF	TGCGCCAGCAGCTTGGCGCGTGCTAATGAAAAACTGTTTTTT
TRBV5-1	-	16	-	TRBJ2-2	CASSPRAQGGTGELFF	TGCGCCAGCAGCCCAAGGGCCCAGGGAGGCACCGGGGAGCTGTTTTTT
TRBV11-3	medium-sized	18	TRBD2	TRBJ2-1	CASSSRRVAGVGYNEQFF	TGTGCCAGCAGCTCCCGACGTGTAGCGGGGGTGGGTTACAATGAGCAGTTCTTC
TRBV11-3	-	16	-	TRBJ2-1	CASSFSSGDSYNEQFF	TGTGCCAGCAGCTTCTCATCCGGGGACTCCTACAATGAGCAGTTCTTC
TRBV11-3	medium-sized	17	TRBD2	TRBJ2-5	CASSSGLAGEWGKTQYF	TGTGCCAGCAGCTCTGGACTAGCGGGAGAGTGGGGAAAGACCCAGTACTTC
TRBV11-3	medium-sized	16	-	TRBJ1-4	CASSFFAPAPNEKLFF	TGTGCCAGCAGCTTTTTCGCCCCGGCCCCTAATGAAAAACTGTTTTTT
TRBV28	few	15	TRBD2	TRBJ2-1	CASSLLAGGRDEQFF	TGTGCCAGCAGCCTCCTAGCGGGAGGGAGGGATGAGCAGTTCTTC
TRBV14	-	13	-	TRBJ1-6	CASSQDLRDPLHF	TGTGCCAGCAGCCAAGATCTTCGGGACCCTCTCCACTTT
TRBV11-3	medium-sized	14	-	TRBJ2-1	CASSPSPALNEQFF	TGTGCCAGCAGCCCTAGTCCCGCTTTGAATGAGCAGTTCTTC
TRBV11-3	large	15	-	TRBJ1-3	CASSLDGSSGNTIYF	TGTGCCAGCAGCTTGGACGGTAGCTCTGGAAACACCATATATTTT
TRBV6-8	large	14	-	TRBJ2-2	CASSYGIVSGELFF	TGTGCCAGCAGTTACGGGATAGTCTCCGGGGAGCTGTTTTTT
TRBV29-1	-	13	-	TRBJ1-2	CSVLIGGNYGYTF	TGCAGCGTTTTAATAGGGGGGAACTATGGCTACACCTTC
TRBV11-3	large	17	TRBD2	TRBJ2-2	CASSPVGLAGAGGELFF	TGTGCCAGCAGCCCCGTTGGACTAGCGGGAGCTGGCGGGGAGCTGTTTTTT
TRBV28	few	12	-	TRBJ1-5	CASSLPKQPQHF	TGTGCCAGCAGTCTCCCCAAACAGCCCCAGCATTTT
TRBV6-8	-	16	TRBD1	TRBJ2-1	CASTDITGTAKNEQFF	TGTGCCAGCACAGACATCACCGGGACAGCAAAAAATGAGCAGTTCTTC
TRBV19	-	16	TRBD1	TRBJ1-2	CASSINTGQGDYGYTF	TGTGCCAGTAGTATAAACACGGGACAGGGGGACTATGGCTACACCTTC
TRBV11-3	medium-sized	15	-	TRBJ1-2	CASSLWAASNYGYTF	TGTGCCAGCAGCTTGTGGGCAGCTTCTAACTATGGCTACACCTTC
TRBV11-3	large	16	TRBD1	TRBJ2-1	CASSRGDRADYNEQFF	TGTGCCAGCAGCCGGGGGGACAGGGCGGACTACAATGAGCAGTTCTTC
TRBV10-3	-	16	-	TRBJ2-3	CAISESTQASTDTQYF	TGTGCCATCAGTGAGTCGACTCAGGCTAGCACAGATACGCAGTATTTT
TRBV28	few	14	-	TRBJ1-3	CASRQGQSGNTIYF	TGTGCCAGCAGGCAAGGACAGAGTGGAAACACCATATATTTT